This T cell receptor (beta chain) was identified during a study of T cell responses to AZD1222 COVID-19 vaccine. Whole-study results and caveats: Sampled repertoires all dated from after the peak T cell response. Spike was spanned by vaccine-associated CD4 TCRs, with dominance at 160-218 and 743-854.

The data were produced by immunoSEQ multiplex PCR, yet TCRdb's version contains in-frame clones alone and is incomplete. The sample lists fewer than 200,000 clones; about 87% were seen once. A word on this clone: Its cognate antigen is unknown.

Germline lookup yields CDR1 KGHSH and CDR2 LQKENI. V shed 6 bases and J shed 7 bases, with 16 bases lying between them. The CDR3 has 14 residues. This TCR was sampled from an adult who received the MenACWY meningococcal vaccine as a control. The chain is built from TRBV18 and TRBJ2-1, with D possibly being TRBD1 or TRBD2 (5 bases each). The material was peripheral blood, obtained 28 days after the second dose of the MenACWY control vaccine. The CDR3 coding sequence is TGTGCCAGCTCGACTACGCAGGGAATAAATGAGCAGTTCTTC. Encoded protein: CASSTTQGINEQFF.